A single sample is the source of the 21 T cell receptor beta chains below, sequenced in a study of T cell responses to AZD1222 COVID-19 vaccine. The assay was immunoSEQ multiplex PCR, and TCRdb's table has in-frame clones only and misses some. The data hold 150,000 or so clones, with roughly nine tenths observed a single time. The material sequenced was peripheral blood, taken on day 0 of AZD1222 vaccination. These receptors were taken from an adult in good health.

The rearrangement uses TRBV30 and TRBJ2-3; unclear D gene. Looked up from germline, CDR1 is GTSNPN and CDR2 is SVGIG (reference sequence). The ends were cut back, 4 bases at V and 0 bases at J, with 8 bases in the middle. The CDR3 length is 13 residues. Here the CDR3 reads CAWKLFSTDTQYF. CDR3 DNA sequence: TGTGCCTGGAAACTATTCAGCACAGATACGCAGTATTTT.

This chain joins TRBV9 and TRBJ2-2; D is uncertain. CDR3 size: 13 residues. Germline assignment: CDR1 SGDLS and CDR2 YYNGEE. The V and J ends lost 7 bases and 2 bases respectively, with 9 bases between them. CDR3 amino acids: CASAPTNTGELFF. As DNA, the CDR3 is TGTGCCAGCGCGCCGACTAACACCGGGGAGCTGTTTTTT.

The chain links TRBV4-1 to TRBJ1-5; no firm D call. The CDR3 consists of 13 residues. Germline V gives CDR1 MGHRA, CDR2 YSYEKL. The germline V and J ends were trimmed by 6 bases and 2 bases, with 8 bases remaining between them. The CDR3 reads CASSSYGNQPQHF. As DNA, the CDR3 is TGCGCCAGCAGTAGCTATGGCAATCAGCCCCAGCATTTT.

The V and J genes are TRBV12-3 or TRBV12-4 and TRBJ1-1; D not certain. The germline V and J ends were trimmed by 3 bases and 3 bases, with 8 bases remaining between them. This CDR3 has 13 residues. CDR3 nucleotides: TGTGCCAGCAGTTTGGGCGGGGACACTGAAGCTTTCTTT. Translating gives CASSLGGDTEAFF.

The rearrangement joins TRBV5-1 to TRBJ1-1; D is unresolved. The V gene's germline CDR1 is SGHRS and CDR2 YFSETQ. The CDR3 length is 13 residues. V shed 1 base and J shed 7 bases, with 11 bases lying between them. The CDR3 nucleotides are TGCGCCAGCAGCTTGTACTCGCAGAGTGAAGCTTTCTTT. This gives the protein CASSLYSQSEAFF.

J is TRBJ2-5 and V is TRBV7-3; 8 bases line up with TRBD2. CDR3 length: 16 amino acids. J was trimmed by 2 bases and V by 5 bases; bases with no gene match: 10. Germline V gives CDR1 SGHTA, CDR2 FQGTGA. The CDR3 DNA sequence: TGTGCCAGCAGCCCGGCACCGGGACTAGGGCAAGAGACCCAGTACTTC. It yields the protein CASSPAPGLGQETQYF.

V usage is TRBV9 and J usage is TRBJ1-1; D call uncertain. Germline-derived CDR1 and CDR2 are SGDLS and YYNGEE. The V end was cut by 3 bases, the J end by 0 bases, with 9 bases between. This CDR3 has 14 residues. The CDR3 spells CASSANRMNTEAFF. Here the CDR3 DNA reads TGTGCCAGCAGCGCTAATCGAATGAACACTGAAGCTTTCTTT.

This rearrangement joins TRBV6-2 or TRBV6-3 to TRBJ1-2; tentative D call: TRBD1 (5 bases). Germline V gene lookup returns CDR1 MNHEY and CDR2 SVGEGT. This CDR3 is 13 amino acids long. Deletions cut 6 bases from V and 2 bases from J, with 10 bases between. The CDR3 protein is CASSPTENYGYTF. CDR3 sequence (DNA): TGTGCCAGCAGCCCGACAGAAAACTATGGCTACACCTTC.

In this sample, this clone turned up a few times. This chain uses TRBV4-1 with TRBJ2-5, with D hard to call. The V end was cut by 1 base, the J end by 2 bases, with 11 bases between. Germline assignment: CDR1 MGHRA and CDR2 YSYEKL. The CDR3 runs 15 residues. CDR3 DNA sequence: TGCGCCAGCAGCCAAGGTCGGACCCGACAAGAGACCCAGTACTTC. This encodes CASSQGRTRQETQYF.

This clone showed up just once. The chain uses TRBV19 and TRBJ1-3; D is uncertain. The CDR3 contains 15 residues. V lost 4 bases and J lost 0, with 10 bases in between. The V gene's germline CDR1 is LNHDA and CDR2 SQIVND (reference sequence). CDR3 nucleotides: TGTGCCAGTAGTACCCCAGGAGCCTCTGGAAACACCATATATTTT. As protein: CASSTPGASGNTIYF.

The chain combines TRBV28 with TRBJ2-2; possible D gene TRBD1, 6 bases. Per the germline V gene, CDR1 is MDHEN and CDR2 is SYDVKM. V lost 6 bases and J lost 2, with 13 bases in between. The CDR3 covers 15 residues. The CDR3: CASSSTGDNTGELFF. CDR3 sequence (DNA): TGTGCCAGCAGCTCGACAGGAGATAACACCGGGGAGCTGTTTTTT.

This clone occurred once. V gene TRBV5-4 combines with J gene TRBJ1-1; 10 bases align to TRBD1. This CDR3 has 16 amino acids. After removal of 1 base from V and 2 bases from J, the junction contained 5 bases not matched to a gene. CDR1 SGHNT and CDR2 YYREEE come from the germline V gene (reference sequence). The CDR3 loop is CASSLPGQGSNTEAFF. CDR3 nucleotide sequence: TGTGCCAGCAGCTTGCCGGGACAGGGGTCAAACACTGAAGCTTTCTTT.

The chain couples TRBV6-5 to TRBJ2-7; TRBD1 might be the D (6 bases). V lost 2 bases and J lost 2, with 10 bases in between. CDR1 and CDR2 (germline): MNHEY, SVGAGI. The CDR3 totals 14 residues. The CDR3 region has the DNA TGTGCCAGCAGTTACAGGGGACAAACCTACGAGCAGTACTTC. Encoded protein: CASSYRGQTYEQYF.

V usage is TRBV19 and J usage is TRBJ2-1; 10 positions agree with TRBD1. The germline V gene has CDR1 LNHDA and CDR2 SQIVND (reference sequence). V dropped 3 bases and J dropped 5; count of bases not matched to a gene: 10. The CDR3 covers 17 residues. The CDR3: CASSIGGGTGVNNEQFF. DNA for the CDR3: TGTGCCAGTAGTATCGGAGGAGGGACAGGGGTGAACAATGAGCAGTTCTTC.

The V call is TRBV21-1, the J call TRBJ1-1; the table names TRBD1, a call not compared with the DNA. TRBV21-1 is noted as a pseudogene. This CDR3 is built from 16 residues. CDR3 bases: TGTGCCAGCAGCAAAGAACCCGGACAGGGCTACACTGAAGCTTTCTTT. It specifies CASSKEPGQGYTEAFF.

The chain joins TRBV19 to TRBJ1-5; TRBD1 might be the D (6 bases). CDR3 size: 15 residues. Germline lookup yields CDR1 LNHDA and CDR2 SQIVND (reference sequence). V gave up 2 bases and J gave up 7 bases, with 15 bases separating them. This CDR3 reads CASSIYGGAEQPQHF. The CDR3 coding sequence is TGTGCCAGTAGTATATACGGGGGCGCAGAGCAGCCCCAGCATTTT.

The CDR3 loop reads CASSRGGAPGNTIYF. The CDR3, as DNA: TGTGCCAGCAGCAGAGGGGGGGCCCCTGGAAACACCATATATTTT. The V call is TRBV3-1 (or the pseudogene TRBV3-2), the J call TRBJ1-3; maybe TRBD1 (6 bases). Germline CDR1 LGHDT, CDR2 YNNKEL (reference sequence). Trimming cost V 5 bases and J 2 bases, with 13 bases left between them. This CDR3 contains 15 residues.

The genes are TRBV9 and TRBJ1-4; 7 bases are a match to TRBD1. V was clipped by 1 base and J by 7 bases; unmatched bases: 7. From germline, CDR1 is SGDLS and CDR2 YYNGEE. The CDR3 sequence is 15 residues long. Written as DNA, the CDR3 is TGTGCCAGCAGCGTATCCACAGGGGAGGGTGAAAAACTGTTTTTT. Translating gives CASSVSTGEGEKLFF.

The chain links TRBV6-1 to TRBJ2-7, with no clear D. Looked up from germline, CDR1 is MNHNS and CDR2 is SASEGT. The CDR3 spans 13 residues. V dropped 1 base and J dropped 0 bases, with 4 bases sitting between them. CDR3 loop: CASSEVSSYEQYF. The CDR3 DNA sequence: TGTGCCAGCAGTGAAGTGAGCTCCTACGAGCAGTACTTC.

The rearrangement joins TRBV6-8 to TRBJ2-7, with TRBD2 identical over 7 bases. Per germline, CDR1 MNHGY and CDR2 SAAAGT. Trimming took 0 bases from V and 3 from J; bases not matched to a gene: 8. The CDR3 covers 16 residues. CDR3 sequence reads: CASSYSIGTTIYEQYF. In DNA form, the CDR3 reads TGTGCCAGCAGTTACTCGATCGGGACTACGATCTACGAGCAGTACTTC.

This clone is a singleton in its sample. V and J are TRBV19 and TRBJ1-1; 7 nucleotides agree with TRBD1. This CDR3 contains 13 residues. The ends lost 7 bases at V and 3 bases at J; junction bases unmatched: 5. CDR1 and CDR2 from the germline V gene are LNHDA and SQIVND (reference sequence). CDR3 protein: CASNLQGYTEAFF. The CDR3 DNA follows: TGTGCCAGTAACCTACAGGGGTACACTGAAGCTTTCTTT.